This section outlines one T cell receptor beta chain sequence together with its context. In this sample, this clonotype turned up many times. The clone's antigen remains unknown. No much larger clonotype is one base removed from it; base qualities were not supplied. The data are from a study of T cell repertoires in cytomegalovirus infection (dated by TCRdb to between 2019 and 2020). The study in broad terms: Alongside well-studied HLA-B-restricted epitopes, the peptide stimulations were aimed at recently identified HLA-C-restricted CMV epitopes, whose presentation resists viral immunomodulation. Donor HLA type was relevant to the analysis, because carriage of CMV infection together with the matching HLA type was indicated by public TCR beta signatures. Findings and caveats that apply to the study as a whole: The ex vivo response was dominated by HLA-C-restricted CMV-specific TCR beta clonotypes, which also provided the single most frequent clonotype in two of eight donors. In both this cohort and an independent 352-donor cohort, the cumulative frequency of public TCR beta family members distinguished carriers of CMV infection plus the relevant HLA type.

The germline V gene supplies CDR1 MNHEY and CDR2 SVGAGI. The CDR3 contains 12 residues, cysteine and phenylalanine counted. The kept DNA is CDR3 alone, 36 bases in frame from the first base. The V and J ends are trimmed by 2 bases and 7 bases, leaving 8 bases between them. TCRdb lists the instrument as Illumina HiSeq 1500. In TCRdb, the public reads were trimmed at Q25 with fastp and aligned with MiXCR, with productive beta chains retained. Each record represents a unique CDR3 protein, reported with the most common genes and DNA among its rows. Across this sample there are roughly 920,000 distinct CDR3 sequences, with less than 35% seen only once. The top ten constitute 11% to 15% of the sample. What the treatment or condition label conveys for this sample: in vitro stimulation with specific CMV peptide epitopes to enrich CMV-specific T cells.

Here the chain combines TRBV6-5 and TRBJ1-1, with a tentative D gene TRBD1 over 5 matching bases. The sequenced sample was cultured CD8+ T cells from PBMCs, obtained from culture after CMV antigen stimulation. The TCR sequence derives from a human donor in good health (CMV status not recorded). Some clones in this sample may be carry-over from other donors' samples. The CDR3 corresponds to CASSYRGGEAFF. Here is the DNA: TGTGCCAGCAGTTACCGGGGGGGTGAAGCTTTCTTT.